A few counts support the clone carrying this T cell receptor (beta chain). The target antigen is unknown. cDNA libraries of TCR beta carried unique molecular identifiers. Approximately 450,000 cDNA molecules were recovered from an input of roughly 0.85 to 10 million T cells. TCRdb ran MiXCR on the PCR reads and lists one entry per CDR3 protein. The data hold 380,000 or so distinct CDR3 sequences, with less than 35% observed a single time. This entry is derived from a study of post-analysis software for immune sequencing data. About the study: Included courses were relapsing-remitting and secondary progressive multiple sclerosis; progressive-relapsing multiple sclerosis was also included. Regarding the study as a whole: About five TRBV segments were more frequent in patients than controls; TRBV5-6, TRBV5-1 and TRBV20-1 belonged to this group. Pronounced co-clustering by F measure was evident among identically batched samples.

Per germline, CDR1 SEHNR and CDR2 FQNEAQ (reference sequence). The length of the CDR3 is 16 residues. Trimming removed 3 bases at V and 0 bases at J, with 15 bases between. The chain uses TRBV7-9 and TRBJ2-7; D is unclear. This receptor was obtained from a girl aged 5 to 17 with multiple sclerosis. Sequences were obtained from blood. The CDR3 DNA follows: TGTGCCAGCAGCTTCGCCCCTGCCTACAGCTCCTACGAGCAGTACTTC. Protein sequence: CASSFAPAYSSYEQYF.